Listed below are T cell receptor beta chains from one sample, sequenced in a study of T-cell memory formation after mild COVID-19. Each CDR3 protein gets one entry after TCRdb re-called the 5' RACE reads with MiXCR. The table shows some 88,000 distinct CDR3 sequences, with about 23% occurring only once. Sequencing was done on a sample of PBMCs or a T cell subset sorted from them (not recorded which). The receptor set was obtained from a young man who had mild COVID-19 (a few samples of this study predate the infection). Cell type and time point are not known. Each CDR3 is given with its conserved first and last residue. The D gene is left open where the match is weak. The size of a clone is reported for some rows only, either as once, few or many, or as a class for expanded clones.

TRBV5-6,once,TRBJ2-5,NA,TGTGCCAGCAGCTTGCCGGGCCAGGTTGGCCCCCAGTACTTC,CASSLPGQVGPQYF
TRBV6-2/TRBV6-3,few,TRBJ1-2,TRBD1,TGTGCCAGCAGCCGTAACCGGGACAGGGAAGGGAATGGCTACACCTTC,CASSRNRDREGNGYTF
TRBV19,NA,TRBJ2-1,TRBD1,TGTGCCAGTACTCCGGGACAGGGGGGCAATGAGCAGTTCTTC,CASTPGQGGNEQFF
TRBV27,NA,TRBJ1-1,NA,TGTGCCAGCAGTTTACAACCATTTACCGCCACTGAAGCTTTCTTT,CASSLQPFTATEAFF
TRBV14,NA,TRBJ2-5,TRBD2,TGTGCCAGCAGCCACCGGACTAGCGGGGGGGCCGCAGAGACCCAGTACTTC,CASSHRTSGGAAETQYF
TRBV24-1,NA,TRBJ2-2,NA,TGTGCCACCAGGGTTTTCGGGCGCCGGGTCACCGGGGAGCTGTTTTTT,CATRVFGRRVTGELFF
TRBV6-2/TRBV6-3,few,TRBJ2-7,NA,TGTGCCAGCAGTTGGGCCGGGACCGTCCCCTACGAGCAGTACTTC,CASSWAGTVPYEQYF
TRBV21-1,few,TRBJ2-1,NA,TGTGCCAGCAGCACCTCCCCAGCGGGAGAAGAGCAGTTCTTC,CASSTSPAGEEQFF
TRBV6-2/TRBV6-3,NA,TRBJ1-1,NA,TGTGCCACGGGAGTCAGCACTGAAGCTTTCTTT,CATGVSTEAFF
TRBV12-3/TRBV12-4,NA,TRBJ2-5,TRBD1,TGTGCCAGCAGTTTTGCTCCGGGACAGGGGGCGAGGGAGACCCAGTACTTC,CASSFAPGQGARETQYF
TRBV7-9,few,TRBJ1-1,TRBD1,TGTGCCAGCAGCGAGGCCAGGGGGCTGAGCACTGAAGCTTTCTTT,CASSEARGLSTEAFF
TRBV7-9,few,TRBJ2-3,TRBD2,TGTGCCAGCAGCAGCAGCGGGACTAGCGGGCCCACAGATACGCAGTATTTT,CASSSSGTSGPTDTQYF
TRBV5-6,NA,TRBJ1-5,TRBD1,TGTGCCAGCAGCATCGGGACAGGGGGCCGGGGAGGCAATCAGCCCCAGCATTTT,CASSIGTGGRGGNQPQHF
TRBV29-1,few,TRBJ1-1,NA,TGCAGCGTTTCTCAGGGTTTGTCCACTGAAGCTTTCTTT,CSVSQGLSTEAFF
TRBV20-1,few,TRBJ1-1,TRBD1,TGCAGTGCTAGAGATCTGGACAGGGGCTTGAAGGGGACTGAAGCTTTCTTT,CSARDLDRGLKGTEAFF
TRBV27,NA,TRBJ1-1,NA,TGTGCCAGCAGTCAAAGCTCGTTGGGGGCCACTGAAGCTTTCTTT,CASSQSSLGATEAFF
TRBV6-5,NA,TRBJ1-3,NA,TGTGCCAGCAGTTACTCGTTCGGCGCTACGGGAAACACCATATATTTT,CASSYSFGATGNTIYF
TRBV4-1,NA,TRBJ2-3,TRBD1,TGCGCCAGCAGCCCCCGGACAGGGGCACATCGAGATACGCAGTATTTT,CASSPRTGAHRDTQYF
TRBV12-3/TRBV12-4,NA,TRBJ1-2,TRBD1,TGTGCCAGCAGGCCAGGGGGCTACTATGGCTACACCTTC,CASRPGGYYGYTF
TRBV6-2/TRBV6-3,few,TRBJ1-5,TRBD1,TGTGCCAGCAGCCCCGGACAGGGCCCTAGCAATCAGCCCCAGCATTTT,CASSPGQGPSNQPQHF
TRBV7-9,NA,TRBJ1-1,NA,TGTGCCAGCAGCTCCGGTTGGGTCACGAACACTGAAGCTTTCTTT,CASSSGWVTNTEAFF
TRBV5-6,few,TRBJ2-2,NA,TGTGCCAGCAGCTCCACTTACTGGACAGAGAACACCGGGGAGCTGTTTTTT,CASSSTYWTENTGELFF
TRBV29-1,once,TRBJ2-1,TRBD2,TGCAGCCTACGGCTAGCGGGGAACAATGAGCAGTTCTTC,CSLRLAGNNEQFF
TRBV29-1,NA,TRBJ2-1,NA,TGCAGCGGGGTTTACAATGAGCAGTTCTTC,CSGVYNEQFF
TRBV6-5,few,TRBJ1-2,NA,TGTGCCAGCAGTTACGGGCGCTATGGCTACACCTTC,CASSYGRYGYTF
TRBV5-1,NA,TRBJ2-7,NA,TGCGCCAGCAGCTTGGAGGGGTCACTCCACTACGAGCAGTACTTC,CASSLEGSLHYEQYF
TRBV6-5,NA,TRBJ1-3,NA,TGTGCCAGCAGTTACGGGCAGGGCAACACCATATATTTT,CASSYGQGNTIYF
TRBV12-3/TRBV12-4,NA,TRBJ1-1,TRBD1,TGTGCCAGCAGTCGACAGGGTCGGTACACTGAAGCTTTCTTT,CASSRQGRYTEAFF
TRBV7-7,few,TRBJ2-2,NA,NA,CASTYAPSGGETPGSCFF
TRBV9,NA,TRBJ2-7,NA,TGTGCCAGCAGCGTAGGCGGAACCACCTACGAGCAGTACTTC,CASSVGGTTYEQYF
TRBV20-1,NA,TRBJ2-1,TRBD2,TGCAGTGCTAGAGTCCGACGACTAGCGGGGGGCTACAATGAGCAGTTCTTC,CSARVRRLAGGYNEQFF
TRBV20-1,few,TRBJ2-1,NA,TGCAGTGCTAGGGTCACAGTCACCTACAATGAGCAGTTCTTC,CSARVTVTYNEQFF